Following are 23 T cell receptor beta chains from one sample sequenced in a study of blood T cell repertoires in COVID-19. TCRdb's table, derived via immunoSEQ multiplex PCR, lists solely in-frame clones and lacks some. The sample comprises over 35,000 clones, 80% to 90% of which are singletons, and around 8% rests with the top ten. The sample comprised peripheral blood. These receptor sequences come from a man in his fifties or sixties with acute or convalescent COVID-19.

Written as DNA, the CDR3 is TGTGCCAGCATGGGGGCAATCTACAATGAGCAGTTCTTC. It codes for CASMGAIYNEQFF. The V and J genes are TRBV27 and TRBJ2-1; D is possibly TRBD1 (6 bases). The CDR3 extends over 13 amino acids. The V and J ends lost 7 bases and 3 bases respectively, with 10 bases between them. The germline V gene has CDR1 MNHEY and CDR2 SMNVEV (reference sequence).

V gene TRBV6-4 combines with J gene TRBJ1-2, with 9 bases identical to TRBD1. Germline CDR1 MRHNA, CDR2 SNTAGT. The CDR3 runs 17 residues. V was clipped by 0 bases and J by 4 bases; unmatched bases: 9. The CDR3 coding sequence is TGTGCCAGCAGTGACTCGTCTACAGGGGGCCGGGTCTATGGCTACACCTTC. It translates to CASSDSSTGGRVYGYTF.

J is TRBJ2-7 and V is TRBV30; D gene uncertain. Germline CDR1 GTSNPN, CDR2 SVGIG (reference sequence). V was clipped by 1 base and J by 6 bases, with 7 bases between them. CDR3 length: 11 residues. CDR3 residues: CAWSATPEQYF. The CDR3 region has the DNA TGTGCCTGGAGTGCCACTCCCGAGCAGTACTTC.

The V call is TRBV9, the J call TRBJ1-1; D unresolved. Germline values: CDR1 SGDLS, CDR2 YYNGEE. V lost 3 bases and J lost 0, with 12 bases in between. This CDR3 spans 15 amino acids. For the CDR3, the DNA is TGTGCCAGCAGCGCGTATGAGGCCGTGAACACTGAAGCTTTCTTT. Translating it yields CASSAYEAVNTEAFF.

The chain carries TRBV6-5 and TRBJ2-7, with TRBD1 matching over 7 bases. The germline V gene has CDR1 MNHEY and CDR2 SVGAGI. The CDR3 has 14 residues. Trimming took 6 bases from V and 4 from J; bases not matched to a gene: 9. CDR3 region: CASSPTGMAYEQYF. CDR3 in DNA: TGTGCCAGCAGCCCGACAGGGATGGCGTACGAGCAGTACTTC.

The chain employs TRBV27 and TRBJ1-2; D is uncertain. Germline CDR1 is MNHEY and CDR2 is SMNVEV (reference sequence). The length of the CDR3 is 14 residues. Trimming left V 0 bases short and J 3 bases short, with 8 bases between. The CDR3 protein is CASSLSPRDYGYTF. The CDR3 DNA sequence: TGTGCCAGCAGTTTATCCCCAAGAGACTATGGCTACACCTTC.

The chain carries TRBV12-3 or TRBV12-4 and TRBJ2-3, with D possibly matching TRBD2 (5 bases). Trimming removed 8 bases from V and 3 bases from J, with 12 bases in between. The length of the CDR3 is 13 residues. In DNA form, the CDR3 reads TGTGCCAGCTTGCGTCGCGGGACAGATACGCAGTATTTT. Amino acid sequence: CASLRRGTDTQYF.

This chain links TRBV4-2 with TRBJ1-5, with 7 bases identical to TRBD1. The J segment lost 2 bases and the V segment lost 10 bases, leaving 8 bases of the junction unmatched. Looked up from germline, CDR1 is LGHNA and CDR2 is YNFKEQ. The CDR3 sequence is 14 residues long. CDR3 nucleotide sequence: TGTGCCACCCAGGGGGGTCCGGGCAATCAGCCCCAGCATTTT. This gives the protein CATQGGPGNQPQHF.

V and J are TRBV7-9 and TRBJ1-1, with D uncertain. Trimming removed 5 bases from V and 7 bases from J, with 14 bases in between. CDR3 length: 13 amino acids. The germline V gene encodes CDR1 SEHNR and CDR2 FQNEAQ (reference sequence). The CDR3 sequence: CASSPEMDLEAFF. CDR3 bases: TGTGCCAGCAGCCCGGAGATGGATCTTGAAGCTTTCTTT.

The rearrangement joins TRBV7-2 to TRBJ2-2, with a possible D match to TRBD1 (5 bases). Germline V lookup: CDR1 SGHTA, CDR2 FQGNSA. This CDR3 is built from 14 residues. The ends were cut back, 1 base at V and 6 bases at J, with 9 bases in the middle. In nucleotides, the CDR3 is TGTGCCAGCAGCTTAGGCAGGGTTCCCGGGGAGCTGTTTTTT. This translates into CASSLGRVPGELFF.

The chain employs TRBV5-1 and TRBJ2-2; 7 bases align to TRBD2. Germline V lookup: CDR1 SGHRS, CDR2 YFSETQ. The CDR3 spans 17 residues. Germline trimming cut 3 bases from V and 5 bases from J; bases unmatched to any gene: 13. CDR3 protein: CASSSTGGWRPTGELFF. In DNA form, the CDR3 reads TGCGCCAGCAGCTCGACCGGGGGGTGGCGACCGACCGGGGAGCTGTTTTTT.

This chain links TRBV9 with TRBJ2-7, with D tentatively TRBD2 (6 bases). This CDR3 spans 14 amino acids. Germline CDR1 and CDR2: SGDLS and YYNGEE. Trimming left V 4 bases short and J 3 bases short, with 14 bases between. The DNA of the CDR3 is TGTGCCAGCAGCCTCCGGGACTTTAACTACGAGCAGTACTTC. Residues: CASSLRDFNYEQYF.

The chain is built from TRBV19 and TRBJ2-1; tentative D call: TRBD1 (6 bases). Trimming left V 6 bases short and J 2 bases short, with 14 bases between. Germline V gene data show CDR1 as LNHDA and CDR2 as SQIVND (reference sequence). This CDR3 region has 15 residues. CDR3 amino acids: CASRRDTGPYNEQFF. CDR3 nucleotides: TGTGCCAGTAGACGGGACACCGGGCCCTACAATGAGCAGTTCTTC.

This chain uses TRBV27 with TRBJ1-6; D is perhaps TRBD1 (5 bases). The CDR3 has 14 residues. Looked up from germline, CDR1 is MNHEY and CDR2 is SMNVEV (reference sequence). V was pared by 5 bases and J by 10 bases, with 15 bases between. In DNA, the CDR3 is TGTGCCAGCAGTGAACAACAGGTAGTCTCACCCCTCCACTTT. Protein product: CASSEQQVVSPLHF.

V is TRBV6-5 and J is TRBJ2-3; D ambiguous. The CDR3 runs to 13 residues. V was pared by 10 bases and J by 0 bases, with 11 bases between. CDR1 and CDR2 (germline): MNHEY, SVGAGI. The CDR3, as DNA: TGTGCCACCCGACAAACTAGCACAGATACGCAGTATTTT. Translation gives CATRQTSTDTQYF.

The chain joins TRBV6-2 or TRBV6-3 to TRBJ2-6, with D possibly matching TRBD1 (5 bases). Germline V lookup: CDR1 MNHEY, CDR2 SVGEGT. This CDR3 contains 17 residues. The ends were cut back, 5 bases at V and 0 bases at J, with 14 bases in the middle. For the CDR3, the DNA is TGTGCCAGCAGTAGGGAAGGGGCTAACTCTGGGGCCAACGTCCTGACTTTC. Translation: CASSREGANSGANVLTF.

The chain combines TRBV4-2 with TRBJ1-4, with 8 bases lining up with TRBD1. The length of the CDR3 is 14 residues. After removal of 4 bases from V and 8 bases from J, the junction contained 6 bases not matched to a gene. Per the germline V gene, CDR1 is LGHNA and CDR2 is YNFKEQ. For the CDR3, the DNA is TGTGCCAGCAGCCCTAAGACAGGGGACGAAAAACTGTTTTTT. As protein: CASSPKTGDEKLFF.

This clone appeared a single time. This chain links TRBV30 with TRBJ2-5, with D maybe TRBD1 (5 bases). Trimming left V 5 bases short and J 0 bases short, with 7 bases between. Germline V gene sequence: CDR1 GTSNPN, CDR2 SVGIG (reference sequence). The CDR3 is 12 amino acids. This CDR3 reads CAWAGYQETQYF. The DNA of the CDR3 is TGTGCCTGGGCAGGGTACCAAGAGACCCAGTACTTC.

The rearrangement joins TRBV20-1 to TRBJ1-5; 8 positions match TRBD1. Per germline, CDR1 DFQATT and CDR2 SNEGSKA (reference sequence). There are 16 residues in the CDR3. The V and J ends lost 3 bases and 4 bases, in that order; junction bases with no gene match: 11. CDR3 in amino acids: CSASPFDRGRNQPQHF. The CDR3 DNA is TGCAGTGCTAGTCCCTTCGACAGGGGCAGGAATCAGCCCCAGCATTTT.

This sequence joins TRBV6-5 and TRBJ2-1, with 8 bases that match TRBD1. The trim removed 2 bases at V and 10 bases at J, leaving 1 base unmatched. The length of the CDR3 is 12 residues. The germline CDR1 and CDR2 sequences are MNHEY and SVGAGI. This CDR3 reads CASSYGTGEQFF. DNA for the CDR3: TGTGCCAGCAGTTACGGGACAGGAGAGCAGTTCTTC.

This chain uses TRBV7-2 with TRBJ2-5; 7 bases line up with TRBD2. With V trimmed by 2 bases and J by 2 bases, 5 bases remained unmatched. Per germline, CDR1 SGHTA and CDR2 FQGNSA. This CDR3 has 15 amino acids. The CDR3 sequence: CASSLSSGKQETQYF. The CDR3 region has the DNA TGTGCCAGCAGCTTATCTAGCGGAAAACAAGAGACCCAGTACTTC. The full variable domain, with the rest looked up from reference TRBV7-2 and TRBJ2-5, is GAGVSQSPSNKVTEKGKDVELRCDPISGHTALYWYRQSLGQGLEFLIYFQGNSAPDKSGLPSDRFSAERTGGSVSTLTIQRTQQEDSAVYLCASSLSSGKQETQYFGPGTRLLVL.

This clone was counted a few times. V is TRBV11-2 and J is TRBJ2-7; no reliable D call. The germline CDR1 and CDR2 sequences are SGHAT and FQNNGV. This CDR3 contains 11 residues. Trimming shortened V by 1 base and J by 13 bases, and 11 bases separated the two germline ends. This chain's CDR3 is CASSLVGEEYF. CDR3 DNA sequence: TGTGCCAGCAGCTTAGTCGGCGAGGAATACTTC. Based on the CDR3 plus reference TRBV11-2 and TRBJ2-7, the full variable domain is EAGVAQSPRYKIIEKRQSVAFWCNPISGHATLYWYQQILGQGPKLLIQFQNNGVVDDSQLPKDRFSAERLKGVDSTLKIQPAKLEDSAVYLCASSLVGEEYFGPGTRLTVT.

This rearrangement joins TRBV29-1 to TRBJ2-5; TRBD1 might be the D (6 bases). The germline V gene has CDR1 SQVTM and CDR2 ANQGSEA. V lost 4 bases and J lost 6, with 9 bases in between. The CDR3 consists of 11 residues. For the CDR3, the DNA is TGCAGCGTTGTTACAGGGAAGACCCAGTACTTC. Encoded protein: CSVVTGKTQYF. The whole variable domain, remainder taken from reference TRBV29-1 and TRBJ2-5, is SAVISQKPSRDICQRGTSLTIQCQVDSQVTMMFWYRQQPGQSLTLIATANQGSEATYESGFVIDKFPISRPNLTFSTLTVSNMSPEDSSIYLCSVVTGKTQYFGPGTRLLVL.